Following are 14 T cell receptor beta chains from one sample sequenced in a study of low-dose radiotherapy and immunotherapy resistance in tumors. The time point is: before trial treatment. Alpha and beta chains were covered, as first-strand cDNA relied on TRAV- and TRBV-specific primers. A constant-region primer paired with the V-primer adapter amplified TCRs over approximately 19 PCR cycles. TCRdb independently ran MiXCR on the reads; one entry per CDR3 protein. The sample carries about 89,000 distinct CDR3 sequences, 9.4% recorded once. The sample was PBMCs, taken before treatment. These receptors all come from a male donor with prostate cancer.

A note on this clonotype: A single base is all that separates this from a far larger clone, so a read error is likely. This sequence joins TRBV6-6 and TRBJ2-7, with D uncertain. V lost 6 bases and J lost 6, with 12 bases in between. CDR1 is MNHNY, CDR2 SVGAGI, per germline (reference sequence). This CDR3 region has 12 residues. CDR3 protein: CASRTSAREQYF. DNA of the CDR3: TGTGCCAGCAGGACATCCGCTCGCGAGCAGTACTTC.

The table lists this clonotype with many counts. CDR3 sequence (DNA): TGTGCCAGCAGTCTCGGGACTCCCCTCCAGGAGCTGTTTTTT. This gives the protein CASSLGTPLQELFF. The J gene is TRBJ2-2, the V gene TRBV2, with a tentative D call TRBD2 (6 bases). The length of the CDR3 is 14 residues. Germline V gene lookup returns CDR1 SNHLY and CDR2 FYNNEI. Trimming removed 5 bases from V and 10 bases from J, with 17 bases in between.

This clonotype has ten or more counts. The V gene is TRBV7-9, the J gene TRBJ1-2, with 10 nucleotides matching TRBD1. Germline CDR1 SEHNR, CDR2 FQNEAQ (reference sequence). The CDR3 contains 17 residues. The ends lost 8 bases at V and 1 base at J; junction bases unmatched: 13. The CDR3 loop is CASYSAGQGSINYGYTF. In DNA form, the CDR3 reads TGTGCCAGCTATTCCGCGGGACAGGGGTCAATTAACTATGGCTACACCTTC.

This clonotype was counted at least ten times. The chain combines TRBV20-1 with TRBJ1-1; TRBD1 agrees at 7 bases. The germline V gene encodes CDR1 DFQATT and CDR2 SNEGSKA (reference sequence). This CDR3 spans 14 amino acids. J lost 7 bases, V lost 3 bases, and 11 bases had no gene match. CDR3 in amino acids: CSASPGGLSNEAFF. In DNA, the CDR3 is TGCAGTGCTAGTCCAGGGGGTCTTTCAAATGAAGCTTTCTTT.

This clonotype has ten or more counts. The rearrangement uses TRBV4-1 and TRBJ1-1, with 7 bases aligning to TRBD1. V lost 1 base to trimming and J lost 7 bases; unmatched junction nucleotides: 9. The CDR3 consists of 15 residues. CDR1 is MGHRA, CDR2 YSYEKL, per germline. As DNA, the CDR3 is TGCGCCAGCAGCCAAGTTGACAGGGAGGGGGTTGAAGCTTTCTTT. As protein: CASSQVDREGVEAFF.

This clonotype was seen ten or more times. The V gene is TRBV10-3, the J gene TRBJ2-3, with TRBD2 matching 13 bases. After removal of 7 bases from V and 2 bases from J, the junction contained 6 bases not matched to a gene. The CDR3 sequence is 16 residues long. CDR1 is ENHRY and CDR2 is SYGVKD in the germline V gene. Written as DNA, the CDR3 is TGTGCCATCACTCACGGGACTAGCGGGACCACAGATACGCAGTATTTT. Translation: CAITHGTSGTTDTQYF.

In its sample, this clonotype was seen many times. V gene TRBV7-9 combines with J gene TRBJ2-7, with unresolved D. The V end lost 5 bases, the J end lost 2 bases, and 7 bases lay between the germline ends. Germline V gives CDR1 SEHNR, CDR2 FQNEAQ (reference sequence). The CDR3 extends over 12 amino acids. This chain's CDR3 is CASSGSTYEQYF. The CDR3 coding sequence is TGTGCCAGCAGCGGGTCGACCTACGAGCAGTACTTC.

This clonotype has ten or more counts. This chain connects TRBV4-1 to TRBJ2-5; a possible D gene is TRBD2 (6 bases). This CDR3 region has 17 residues. Germline CDR1 MGHRA, CDR2 YSYEKL. The germline V and J ends were trimmed by 0 bases and 4 bases, with 18 bases remaining between them. The CDR3 loop is CASSQERGRAERETQYF. The CDR3 bases are TGCGCCAGCAGCCAAGAGCGGGGCCGGGCGGAGAGAGAGACCCAGTACTTC.

As concerns this clonotype: A much larger clone lies one base from this, so it may be a read error. The CDR3 reads CASSIELGTGANEQYF. CDR3 coding DNA: TGTGCCAGTAGTATAGAACTCGGGACAGGGGCCAATGAGCAGTACTTC. J is TRBJ2-7 and V is TRBV19, with 10 positions matching TRBD1. V trimming: 0 bases; J trimming: 7 bases; junction bases outside the gene matches: 9. Germline CDR1 and CDR2: LNHDA and SQIVND (reference sequence). There are 16 residues in the CDR3.

Regarding this clonotype: With a far larger clone one base away, a read error is the likely cause. V usage is TRBV28 and J usage is TRBJ2-1; the match to TRBD2 covers 11 bases. This CDR3 has 15 residues. The trim removed 6 bases at V and 10 bases at J, leaving 11 bases unmatched. Looked up from germline, CDR1 is MDHEN and CDR2 is SYDVKM. CDR3 region: CASSRTSGSSYEQFF. The CDR3 coding sequence is TGTGCCAGCAGCCGAACTAGCGGGAGCTCCTACGAGCAGTTCTTC.

The V and J genes are TRBV7-2 and TRBJ2-7, with a weak D call TRBD1 (5 bases). The germline CDR1 and CDR2 sequences are SGHTA and FQGNSA. Trimming shortened V by 3 bases and J by 6 bases, and 12 bases separated the two germline ends. The CDR3 consists of 13 residues. CDR3 DNA: TGTGCCAGCAGCTTCCCGACAGTCCCCGAGCAGTACTTC. This translates into CASSFPTVPEQYF.

Concerning this clonotype itself: One base separates it from a far larger clone, so it is likely a read error. CDR3 nucleotides: TGTGCCAGCAAATTGTACGAGCAGTTCTTC. Protein sequence: CASKLYEQFF. The rearrangement links TRBV28 to TRBJ2-1; D is undetermined. V was cut by 7 bases and J by 10 bases, with 8 bases left in between. Germline assignment: CDR1 MDHEN and CDR2 SYDVKM. The CDR3 loop spans 10 amino acids.

Remarks on this clonotype: A far larger clone differs by one base, so this is likely a read error. This chain links TRBV4-1 with TRBJ1-6; weak D call: TRBD1 (5 bases). The CDR3 is made up of 15 amino acids. In germline, CDR1 is MGHRA, CDR2 YSYEKL. The CDR3 nucleotides are TGTTCCAGCAGCCAAGAGGGACTCACCAATTCACCCCTCCACTTT. It specifies CSSSQEGLTNSPLHF.

This clonotype came up many times. The chain combines TRBV29-1 with TRBJ2-6, with a tentative D call TRBD2 (6 bases). This CDR3 region has 20 residues. The V and J ends lost 4 bases and 1 base respectively, with 26 bases between them. The V gene's germline CDR1 is SQVTM and CDR2 ANQGSEA. CDR3 DNA: TGCAGCGTTGGTAGGATGTCCTCGGAGGGCGGCGAATCTGGGGCCAACGTCCTGACTTTC. Translated, it gives CSVGRMSSEGGESGANVLTF.